This T cell receptor (beta chain) was found in a study of T cell changes during pregnancy in multiple sclerosis. The repertoire was sequenced with immunoSEQ multiplex PCR; TCRdb's copy has only in-frame clones and lacks some. Among around 44,000 clones listed, roughly 92% were seen once. The CDR3 sequence is 16 residues long. CDR1 and CDR2 (germline): KGHSH, LQKENI. The V and J ends lost 3 bases and 5 bases respectively, with 19 bases between them. The source of this sequence is a female donor with multiple sclerosis, enrolled in a pregnancy study. The rearrangement joins TRBV18 to TRBJ2-5; D perhaps matches TRBD2 (6 bases). The specimen was peripheral blood. The CDR3 loop reads CASSPTRGVPGETQYF. The CDR3 nucleotides are TGTGCCAGCTCACCGACTAGGGGCGTCCCTGGGGAGACCCAGTACTTC.